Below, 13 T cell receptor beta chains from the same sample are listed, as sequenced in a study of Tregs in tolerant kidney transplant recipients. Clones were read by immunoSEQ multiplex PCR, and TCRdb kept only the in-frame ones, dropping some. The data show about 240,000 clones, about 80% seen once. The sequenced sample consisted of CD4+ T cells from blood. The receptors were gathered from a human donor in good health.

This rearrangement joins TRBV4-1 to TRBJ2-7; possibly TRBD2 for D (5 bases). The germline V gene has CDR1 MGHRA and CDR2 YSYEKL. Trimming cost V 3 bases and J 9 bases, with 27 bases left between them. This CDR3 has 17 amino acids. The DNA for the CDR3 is TGCGCCAGCAGCCATCCCCGAGAGGGCTTAAACTCTAAGGGGCAGTACTTC. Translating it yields CASSHPREGLNSKGQYF.

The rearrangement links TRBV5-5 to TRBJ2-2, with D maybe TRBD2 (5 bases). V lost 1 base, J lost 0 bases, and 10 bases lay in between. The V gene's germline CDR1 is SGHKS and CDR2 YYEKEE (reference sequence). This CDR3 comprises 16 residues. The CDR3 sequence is CASSLSAGTNTGELFF. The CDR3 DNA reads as TGTGCCAGCAGCTTGTCTGCCGGGACGAACACCGGGGAGCTGTTTTTT.

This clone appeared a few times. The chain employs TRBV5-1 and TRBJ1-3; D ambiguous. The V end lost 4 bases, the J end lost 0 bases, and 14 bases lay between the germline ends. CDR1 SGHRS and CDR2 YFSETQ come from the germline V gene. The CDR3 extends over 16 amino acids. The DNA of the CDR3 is TGCGCCAGCAGCCTTCCGGACGGATACTCTGGAAACACCATATATTTT. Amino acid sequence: CASSLPDGYSGNTIYF. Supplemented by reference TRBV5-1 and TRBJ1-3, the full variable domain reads KAGVTQTPRYLIKTRGQQVTLSCSPISGHRSVSWYQQTPGQGLQFLFEYFSETQRNKGNFPGRFSGRQFSNSRSEMNVSTLELGDSALYLCASSLPDGYSGNTIYFGEGSWLTVV.

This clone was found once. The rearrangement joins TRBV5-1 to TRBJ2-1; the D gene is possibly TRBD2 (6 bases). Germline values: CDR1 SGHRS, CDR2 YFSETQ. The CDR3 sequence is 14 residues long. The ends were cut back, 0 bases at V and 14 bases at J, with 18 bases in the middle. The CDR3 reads CASSLEGRETLEFF. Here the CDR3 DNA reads TGCGCCAGCAGCTTGGAAGGGCGGGAAACGTTAGAGTTCTTC.

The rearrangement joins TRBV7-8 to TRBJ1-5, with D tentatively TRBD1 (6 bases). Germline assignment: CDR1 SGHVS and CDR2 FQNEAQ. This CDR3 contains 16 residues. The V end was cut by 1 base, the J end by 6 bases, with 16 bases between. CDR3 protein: CASSLVGGAIGQPQHF. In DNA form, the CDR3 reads TGTGCCAGCAGCTTAGTGGGGGGCGCGATAGGTCAGCCCCAGCATTTT.

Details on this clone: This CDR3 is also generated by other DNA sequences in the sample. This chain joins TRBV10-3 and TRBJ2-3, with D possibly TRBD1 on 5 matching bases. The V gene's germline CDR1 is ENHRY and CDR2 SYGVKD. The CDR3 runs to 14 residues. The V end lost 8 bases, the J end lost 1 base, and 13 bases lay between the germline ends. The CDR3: CAIQSLGRTDTQYF. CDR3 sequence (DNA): TGTGCCATCCAGTCTCTGGGGCGCACAGATACGCAGTATTTT.

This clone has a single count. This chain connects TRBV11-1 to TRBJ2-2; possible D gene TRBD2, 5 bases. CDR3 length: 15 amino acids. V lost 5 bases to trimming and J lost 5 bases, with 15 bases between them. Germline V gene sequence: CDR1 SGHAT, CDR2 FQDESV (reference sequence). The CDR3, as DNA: TGTGCCAGCAGCCCCCTCCGGGAAAGTACCGGGGAGCTGTTTTTT. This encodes CASSPLRESTGELFF. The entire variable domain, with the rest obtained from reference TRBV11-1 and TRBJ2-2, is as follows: EAEVAQSPRYKITEKSQAVAFWCDPISGHATLYWYRQILGQGPELLVQFQDESVVDDSQLPKDRFSAERLKGVDSTLKIQPAELGDSAMYLCASSPLRESTGELFFGEGSRLTVL.

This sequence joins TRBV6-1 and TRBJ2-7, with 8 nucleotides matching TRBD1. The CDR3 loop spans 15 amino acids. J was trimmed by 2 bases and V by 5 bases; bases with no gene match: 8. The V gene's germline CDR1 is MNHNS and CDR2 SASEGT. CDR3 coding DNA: TGTGCCAGCAGTACCCGACAGGGGCTTCCCTACGAGCAGTACTTC. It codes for CASSTRQGLPYEQYF.

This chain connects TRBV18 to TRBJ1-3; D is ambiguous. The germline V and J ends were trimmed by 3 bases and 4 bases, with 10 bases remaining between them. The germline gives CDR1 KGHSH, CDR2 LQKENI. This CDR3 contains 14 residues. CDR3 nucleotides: TGTGCCAGCTCACCTCCCCCTGGCGGAAACACCATATATTTT. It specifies CASSPPPGGNTIYF.

Here the CDR3 DNA reads TGTGCCAGCAGCACTGACAGGACGAACACCGGGGAGCTGTTTTTT. This sequence encodes CASSTDRTNTGELFF. The J gene is TRBJ2-2, the V gene TRBV2, with a weak D call TRBD1 (6 bases). CDR1 SNHLY and CDR2 FYNNEI come from the germline V gene. With 6 bases removed from V and 0 bases from J, the gap between germline ends came to 11 bases. There are 15 residues in the CDR3.

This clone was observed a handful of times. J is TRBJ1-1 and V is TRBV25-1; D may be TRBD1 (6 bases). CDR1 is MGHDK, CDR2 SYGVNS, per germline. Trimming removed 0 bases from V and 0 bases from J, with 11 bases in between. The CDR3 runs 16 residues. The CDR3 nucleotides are TGTGCCAGCAGTGAATATGCAGGGGCCGTGAACACTGAAGCTTTCTTT. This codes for CASSEYAGAVNTEAFF.

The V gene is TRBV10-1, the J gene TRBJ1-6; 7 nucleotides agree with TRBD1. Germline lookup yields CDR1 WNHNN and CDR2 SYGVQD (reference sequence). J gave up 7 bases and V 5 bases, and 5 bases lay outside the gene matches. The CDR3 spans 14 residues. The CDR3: CASSTGDRNSPLHF. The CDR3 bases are TGCGCCAGCAGTACAGGGGACCGGAATTCACCCCTCCACTTT.

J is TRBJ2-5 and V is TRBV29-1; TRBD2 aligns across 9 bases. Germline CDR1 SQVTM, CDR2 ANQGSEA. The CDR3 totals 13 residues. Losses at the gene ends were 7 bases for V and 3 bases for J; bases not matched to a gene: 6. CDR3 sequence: CSAQRGAKETQYF. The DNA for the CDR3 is TGCAGCGCCCAGCGGGGGGCCAAAGAGACCCAGTACTTC.